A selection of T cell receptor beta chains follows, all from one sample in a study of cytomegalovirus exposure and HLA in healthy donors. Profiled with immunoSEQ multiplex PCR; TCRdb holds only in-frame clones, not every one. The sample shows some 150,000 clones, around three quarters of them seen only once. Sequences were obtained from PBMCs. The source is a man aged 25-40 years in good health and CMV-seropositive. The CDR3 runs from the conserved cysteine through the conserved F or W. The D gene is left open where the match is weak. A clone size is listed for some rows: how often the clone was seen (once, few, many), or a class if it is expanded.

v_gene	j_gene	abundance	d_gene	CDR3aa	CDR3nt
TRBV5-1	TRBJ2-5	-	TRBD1	CASSRTGQKQETQYF	TGCGCCAGCAGCCGGACAGGGCAAAAACAAGAGACCCAGTACTTC
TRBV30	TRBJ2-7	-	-	CAWSVWRTRNEQYF	TGTGCCTGGAGTGTCTGGAGGACTCGGAACGAGCAGTACTTC
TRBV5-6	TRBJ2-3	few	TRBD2	CASSLTSGAPDTQYF	TGTGCCAGCAGCTTGACTAGCGGGGCCCCAGATACGCAGTATTTT
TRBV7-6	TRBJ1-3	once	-	CASSLAGSSGNTIYF	TGTGCCAGCAGCTTAGCTGGGAGCTCTGGAAACACCATATATTTT
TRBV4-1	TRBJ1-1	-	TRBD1	CASSQGSGEAFF	TGCGCCAGCTCACAGGGGTCGGGTGAAGCTTTCTTT
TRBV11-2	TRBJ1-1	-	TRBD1	CASSLSTGPTEAFF	TGTGCCAGCAGCTTATCGACAGGGCCAACTGAAGCTTTCTTT
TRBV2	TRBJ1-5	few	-	CASRLQPQHF	TGTGCCAGCAGACTCCAGCCCCAGCATTTT
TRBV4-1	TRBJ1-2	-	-	CASSQDSFGRDYGYTF	TGCGCCAGCAGCCAAGATTCTTTTGGCAGGGACTATGGCTACACCTTC
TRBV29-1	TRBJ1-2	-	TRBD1	CSVVGTDYGYTF	TGCAGCGTCGTAGGGACAGACTATGGCTACACCTTC
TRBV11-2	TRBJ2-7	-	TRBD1	CASSLVGGGQGPYEQYF	TGTGCCAGCAGCTTAGTTGGCGGGGGACAGGGGCCCTACGAGCAGTACTTC
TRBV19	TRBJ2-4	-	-	CASSIGRQNIQYF	TGTGCCAGTAGTATAGGCAGGCAAAACATTCAGTACTTC
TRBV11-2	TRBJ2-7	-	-	CASSFVLEAYEQYF	TGTGCCAGCAGCTTCGTACTAGAGGCCTACGAGCAGTACTTC
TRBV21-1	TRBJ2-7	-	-	CASSKGPGFPYEQYF	TGTGCCAGCAGCAAAGGGCCAGGGTTTCCCTACGAGCAGTACTTC
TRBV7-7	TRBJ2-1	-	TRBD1	CASSTGTGKVDEQFF	TGTGCCAGCAGTACCGGGACAGGGAAGGTCGATGAGCAGTTCTTC
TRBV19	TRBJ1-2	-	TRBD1	CASTWDRGRGYTF	TGTGCCAGTACGTGGGACAGGGGTCGTGGCTACACCTTC
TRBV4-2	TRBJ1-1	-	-	CASSHKQGDVNTEAFF	TGTGCCAGCAGCCATAAACAGGGAGATGTAAACACTGAAGCTTTCTTT
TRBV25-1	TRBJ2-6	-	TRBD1	CASRGTGVGSSGANVLTF	TGTGCCAGCAGGGGGACAGGAGTGGGGTCCTCTGGGGCCAACGTCCTGACTTTC
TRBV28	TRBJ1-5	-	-	CASSSGLGQPQHF	TGTGCCAGCAGTTCAGGGTTGGGTCAGCCCCAGCATTTT
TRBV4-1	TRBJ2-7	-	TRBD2	CASSQVGLAGGNEQYF	TGCGCCAGCAGCCAAGTTGGTCTAGCGGGGGGGAACGAGCAGTACTTC
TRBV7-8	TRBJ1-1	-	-	CASSPGGMNTEAFF	TGTGCCAGCAGCCCAGGAGGCATGAACACTGAAGCTTTCTTT
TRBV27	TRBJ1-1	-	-	CASSFGQGTSEAFF	TGTGCCAGCAGTTTTGGTCAGGGAACAAGTGAAGCTTTCTTT
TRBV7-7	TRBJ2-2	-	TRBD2	CASSFLAGANTGELFF	TGTGCCAGCAGCTTTCTAGCGGGGGCGAACACCGGGGAGCTGTTTTTT
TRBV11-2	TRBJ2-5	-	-	CASSLDTRETQYF	TGTGCCAGCAGCTTAGATACTCGGGAGACCCAGTACTTC
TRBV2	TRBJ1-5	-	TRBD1	CASSVWDRGNQPQHF	TGTGCCAGCAGTGTATGGGACAGAGGGAATCAGCCCCAGCATTTT
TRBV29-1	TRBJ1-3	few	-	CSVEVTGNTIYF	TGCAGCGTTGAAGTGACAGGAAACACCATATATTTT
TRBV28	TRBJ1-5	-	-	CASTYTYNQPQHF	TGTGCCAGCACCTATACCTACAATCAGCCCCAGCATTTT
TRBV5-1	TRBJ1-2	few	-	CASSLGSQADGYTF	TGCGCCAGCAGCTTGGGTTCACAGGCTGATGGCTACACCTTC
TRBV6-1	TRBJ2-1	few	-	CASSSWRYNEQFF	TGTGCCAGCAGTTCGTGGCGGTACAATGAGCAGTTCTTC
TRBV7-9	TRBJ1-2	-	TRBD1	CASSPGTGSNYGYTF	TGTGCCAGCAGCCCAGGGACAGGGTCTAACTATGGCTACACCTTC
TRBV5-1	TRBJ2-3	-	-	CASTGIPRTDTQYF	TGCGCCAGCACCGGGATCCCCCGCACAGATACGCAGTATTTT
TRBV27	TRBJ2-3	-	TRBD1	CASSRTGQVITDTQYF	TGTGCCAGCAGTCGGACGGGACAGGTGATCACAGATACGCAGTATTTT
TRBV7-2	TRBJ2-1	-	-	CTSSSLSGSSDEQFF	TGTACCAGCAGCTCCCTTAGTGGCTCCAGCGATGAGCAGTTCTTC
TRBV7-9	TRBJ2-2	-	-	CASSPRDGELFF	TGTGCCAGCAGCCCCCGGGACGGGGAGCTGTTTTTT
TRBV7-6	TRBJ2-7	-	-	CASSLEQGTYEQYF	TGTGCCAGCAGCTTAGAGCAGGGGACCTACGAGCAGTACTTC
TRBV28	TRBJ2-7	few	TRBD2	CASSPPGGGFYEQYF	TGTGCCAGCAGTCCCCCCGGCGGGGGGTTCTACGAGCAGTACTTC